A single sample is the source of the 2 T cell receptor beta chains below, sequenced in a study of identical twins. Each CDR3 protein is one row after TCRdb ran MiXCR on the 5' RACE reads. This table has around 370,000 distinct CDR3 sequences, 9% appearing once. Sequencing was performed on naive T cells sorted from blood. The receptor source for this set is a woman aged 50 to 60 in good health.

This clonotype was picked up many times. The chain employs TRBV29-1 and TRBJ1-5, with 8 nucleotides matching TRBD1. The V and J ends lost 8 bases and 10 bases, in that order; junction bases with no gene match: 16. CDR1 and CDR2 from the germline V gene are SQVTM and ANQGSEA. This CDR3 has 14 residues. CDR3 in DNA: TGCAGCTTACTCACGGACAGGGAGTCGTATCCCCAGCATTTT. Translation: CSLLTDRESYPQHF.

A note on this clonotype: At one of its ends the junction is not consistent with the germline gene, which may arise from a read error. This chain's CDR3 is CSVEKGTVEF. CDR3 DNA sequence: TGCAGCGTTGAAAAGGGGACCGTCGAATTC. This sequence joins TRBV29-1 and TRBJ1-2, with D maybe TRBD1 (5 bases). The CDR3 has 10 residues. The V gene's germline CDR1 is SQVTM and CDR2 ANQGSEA.